The T cell receptor (beta chain) described here comes from a study of human T cells and chemical hapten exposure. Overall study context: It was small differences in pooled library volume that mainly caused per-sample TCR yields to vary.

The time point is: healthy volunteer bleed at 6 weeks. Before extraction, the whole blood was not fractionated, and total RNA was taken from it. This clonotype appeared a few times. Germline CDR1 reads LNHDA; CDR2 reads SQIVND (reference sequence). V lost 5 bases to trimming and J lost 7 bases, with 12 bases between them. The CDR3 contains 13 residues. Separate cDNA molecules received unique molecular identifiers, which the library attached to them. How the authors handled the data: TCRs per sample had a median of around 96,000 and ranged from roughly 20,000 to 690,600. TCRdb analysed the RACE reads with MiXCR anew, one entry per CDR3 protein. The V and J calls reflect TCRdb's pipeline rather than the authors' work. The sample carries about 77,000 distinct CDR3 sequences, about 8.6% recorded once.

The sequence derives from a female donor in good health. Some clones in this sample may be carry-over from other donors' samples. The genes are TRBV19 and TRBJ2-1; D remains ambiguous. The source material was whole blood. Written as DNA, the CDR3 is TGTGCCAGTAGTTTCGGACCGACTAATGAGCAGTTCTTC. This sequence encodes CASSFGPTNEQFF.